These 27 T cell receptor beta chains came from one sample sequenced in a study of tumor-infiltrating lymphocytes in primary liver carcinoma. They got blood RNA out of unsorted whole blood and also pulled out germline DNA. The researchers produced TCR beta cDNA from 500 ng total RNA with a constant-region primer. For TCR beta, libraries were produced by three nested multiplex PCR rounds using slightly modified ARM-PCR. A C-beta reverse primer was combined with TRBV1-TRBV30 forward primers in the first two PCR rounds, and each round had approximately 9 cycles. MiXCR, run by TCRdb on the multiplex PCR reads, gives a single entry per CDR3 protein. This table has a few hundred thousand distinct CDR3 sequences, approximately 54% appearing once. The sample was peripheral blood. The source is a woman aged 25 to 39 with primary liver carcinoma and hepatitis B virus infection.

V usage is TRBV6-5 and J usage is TRBJ2-7, with TRBD1 matching 10 bases. The CDR3 is 15 residues long. Unmatched junction bases numbered 11, after V lost 6 bases and J lost 6 bases. Germline CDR1 and CDR2: MNHEY and SVGAGI. CDR3 nucleotides: TGTGCCAGCAGGCGTTATCCGGGACAGGGGTCCGAGCAGTACTTC. Protein: CASRRYPGQGSEQYF.

Of note for this clonotype: The germline gene is not matched at one end of the junction; a read error may be the cause. This chain links TRBV2 with TRBJ1-1; D gene ambiguous. The CDR3 length is 11 residues. The V gene's germline CDR1 is SNHLY and CDR2 FYNNEI. CDR3 loop: CASKLNTEDFF. The CDR3 bases are TGTGCCAGCAAGTTGAACACTGAAGATTTCTTT. Complete variable domain (other parts from reference TRBV2 and TRBJ1-1): EPEVTQTPSHQVTQMGQEVILRCVPISNHLYFYWYRQILGQKVEFLVSFYNNEISEKSEIFDDQFSVERPDGSNFTLKIRSTKLEDSAMYFCASKLNTEDFFGQGTRLTVV.

A few counts support this clonotype. The rearrangement joins TRBV6-6 to TRBJ1-2, with D maybe TRBD1 (5 bases). The CDR3 extends over 14 amino acids. With 2 bases removed from V and 8 bases from J, the gap between germline ends came to 15 bases. In germline, CDR1 is MNHNY, CDR2 SVGAGI (reference sequence). The CDR3 region has the DNA TGTGCCAGCAGTTACCGGGACCTCTTGAGAGGCTACACCTTC. It specifies CASSYRDLLRGYTF.

This clonotype has only a few counts. The genes are TRBV28 and TRBJ1-5; maybe TRBD1 (5 bases). From germline, CDR1 is MDHEN and CDR2 SYDVKM. The CDR3 runs 15 residues. The V end lost 4 bases, the J end lost 7 bases, and 17 bases lay between the germline ends. The CDR3 bases are TGTGCCAGCAGTTCTGGGGGTCCGGTTTGGCAGCCCCAGCATTTT. It yields the protein CASSSGGPVWQPQHF.

Points on this clonotype: The germline gene is not matched at one end of the junction; a read error may be the cause. This chain connects TRBV6-1 to TRBJ2-2, with 7 bases lining up with TRBD1. CDR1 and CDR2 from the germline V gene are MNHNS and SASEGT. This CDR3 comprises 16 residues. CDR3 region: CATPPAGLSNTGELFF. DNA for the CDR3: TGTGCCACCCCACCAGCTGGCCTTTCGAACACAGGGGAGTTGTTTTTT.

This chain uses TRBV6-5 with TRBJ1-1, with no clear D. Between the trimmed V and J ends, which lost 7 bases and 5 bases, there was a span of 14 bases. This CDR3 comprises 13 residues. The V gene's germline CDR1 is MNHEY and CDR2 SVGAGI. CDR3 bases: TGTGCCAGCATCACAAGGGATGGAACTGAAGCTTTCTTT. This sequence encodes CASITRDGTEAFF.

The J gene is TRBJ2-5, the V gene TRBV11-2; a weak D match, TRBD2 (6 bases). CDR3 length: 14 residues. Germline V CDR1 and CDR2: SGHAT, FQNNGV. V lost 5 bases to trimming and J lost 5 bases, with 15 bases between them. CDR3 DNA sequence: TGTGCCAGCAGCATTTGGAGGGCCGGGGAGACCCAGTACTTC. It is translated as CASSIWRAGETQYF.

A note on this clonotype: At one boundary the junction diverges from the germline segment, which might be a read error. The chain uses TRBV11-2 and TRBJ2-1, with 7 bases that match TRBD1. The CDR3 spans 13 residues. The germline gives CDR1 SGHAT, CDR2 FQNNGV. CDR3 sequence: CAGSRDRHNEQFF. The CDR3 DNA sequence: TGTGCCGGCAGCCGGGACAGACACAACGAGCAGTTCTTC. Combining the CDR3 with reference TRBV11-2 and TRBJ2-1 gives the whole variable domain EAGVAQSPRYKIIEKRQSVAFWCNPISGHATLYWYQQILGQGPKLLIQFQNNGVVDDSQLPKDRFSAERLKGVDSTLKIQPAKLEDSAVYLCAGSRDRHNEQFFGPGTRLTVL.

For this clonotype: Without the conserved terminal phenylalanine or tryptophan, this CDR3 likely stems from a read error. The rearrangement joins TRBV11-2 to TRBJ2-1; 10 bases are a match to TRBD2. The trim removed 7 bases at V and 4 bases at J, leaving 4 bases unmatched. The CDR3 is 14 amino acids. CDR1 and CDR2 from the germline V gene are SGHAT and FQNNGV. The chain's CDR3 is CASTIAGGYNEQFS. Here the CDR3 DNA reads TGTGCCAGCACCATAGCGGGAGGATACAATGAGCAGTTCTCC.

For this clonotype: In this CDR3 the conserved last residue, phenylalanine or tryptophan, is missing, so a read error is likely. This rearrangement joins TRBV11-2 to TRBJ2-1, with TRBD2 identical over 9 bases. Germline-derived CDR1 and CDR2 are SGHAT and FQNNGV. CDR3 length equals 16 residues. CDR3 amino acids: CASSSHIAGVRNEQFL. CDR3 nucleotide sequence: TGTGCTAGCAGCTCTCACATAGCGGGAGTGCGGAATGAGCAGTTCCTC.

The chain carries TRBV5-1 and TRBJ2-5; D is undetermined. V was pared by 7 bases and J by 5 bases, with 15 bases between. Germline V CDR1 and CDR2: SGHRS, YFSETQ. This CDR3 is 13 amino acids long. CDR3 nucleotide sequence: TGCGCCAGCCAGGCGCAGGAGTTGGAGACCCAGTACTTC. This sequence encodes CASQAQELETQYF.

The V call is TRBV29-1, the J call TRBJ2-3, with 11 bases identical to TRBD2. This CDR3 is built from 16 residues. V gave up 4 bases and J gave up 5 bases; unmatched junction bases: 11. CDR1 is SQVTM and CDR2 is ANQGSEA in the germline V gene. CDR3 DNA: TGCAGCGTTGGAGGAATACTAGCGGGAGTTTTAGATACGCAGTATTTT. The encoded protein is CSVGGILAGVLDTQYF.

With regard to this clonotype: At one end, the junction sequence differs from germline, possibly due to a read error. The J gene is TRBJ2-1, the V gene TRBV6-2 or TRBV6-3; 14 bases match TRBD2. The CDR3 covers 17 residues. Germline assignment: CDR1 MNHEY and CDR2 SVGEGT. The CDR3 DNA sequence: TGTGCCAGCAAGGGGCGACTAGCGGGAGGGCGGTACAATAAGCAGTTCTTC. Protein sequence: CASKGRLAGGRYNKQFF.

This clonotype was seen repeatedly, ten times or more. The rearrangement links TRBV11-2 to TRBJ2-7; possibly TRBD2 for D (6 bases). CDR3 length: 14 amino acids. Trimming shortened V by 1 base and J by 4 bases, and 11 bases separated the two germline ends. Germline CDR1 reads SGHAT; CDR2 reads FQNNGV. DNA for the CDR3: TGTGCCAGCAGCTTAGCGGGAGTTGCGTACGAGCAGTACTTC. It encodes CASSLAGVAYEQYF.

V usage is TRBV7-2 and J usage is TRBJ2-1; 8 bases agree with TRBD2. The CDR3 runs 17 residues. The germline V gene encodes CDR1 SGHTA and CDR2 FQGNSA. The trim removed 3 bases at V and 5 bases at J, leaving 12 bases unmatched. The DNA of the CDR3 is TGTGCCAGCAGCTTCCGCCCCGGGACTAGGGCGCACAATGAGCAGTTCTTC. It translates to CASSFRPGTRAHNEQFF.

Ten or more counts support this clonotype. The chain couples TRBV11-2 to TRBJ2-7; D uncertain. V was shortened by 5 bases and J by 3 bases, with 14 bases between the two germline ends. The CDR3 spans 14 residues. CDR1 SGHAT and CDR2 FQNNGV come from the germline V gene. The CDR3 region has the DNA TGTGCCAGCAGCCCCGTCGCGGTTAGCTACGAGCAGTACTTC. Its protein product is CASSPVAVSYEQYF. The whole variable domain, filled in from reference TRBV11-2 and TRBJ2-7, reads EAGVAQSPRYKIIEKRQSVAFWCNPISGHATLYWYQQILGQGPKLLIQFQNNGVVDDSQLPKDRFSAERLKGVDSTLKIQPAKLEDSAVYLCASSPVAVSYEQYFGPGTRLTVT.

This clonotype appeared once. Given a much more abundant clone one base away, this may be a read error. Since the CDR3 does not end with the conserved phenylalanine or tryptophan, this likely comes from a read error. This chain links TRBV5-5 with TRBJ2-5; D unresolved. The germline V and J ends were trimmed by 2 bases and 5 bases, with 10 bases remaining between them. Germline-derived CDR1 and CDR2 are SGHKS and YYEKEE (reference sequence). The CDR3 totals 13 residues. CDR3 loop: CASSFLVMETQYS. DNA for the CDR3: TGTGCCAGCAGCTTCCTGGTAATGGAGACCCAGTACTCC.

With respect to this clonotype: One junction end does not reproduce the germline sequence, and a read error may be involved. V usage is TRBV6-2 or TRBV6-3 and J usage is TRBJ2-7, with D perhaps TRBD2 (5 bases). Germline-derived CDR1 and CDR2 are MNHEY and SVGEGT. The CDR3 spans 15 residues. CDR3 in amino acids: CASSSANSAPYEQYF. CDR3 nucleotides: TGTGCCAGCAGTTCCGCCAATAGCGCGCCCTACGAGCAATACTTC.

The J gene is TRBJ1-2, the V gene TRBV30; perhaps TRBD1 as D (6 bases). Germline CDR1 and CDR2: GTSNPN and SVGIG (reference sequence). This CDR3 comprises 11 residues. Between the trimmed V and J ends, which lost 4 bases and 10 bases, there was a span of 13 bases. CDR3 loop: CAWIRTEHYTF. Here the CDR3 DNA reads TGTGCCTGGATTCGGACAGAGCACTACACCTTC.

Notes on this clonotype: One base away lies a much larger clone, so this may be a sequencing read error. DNA for the CDR3: TGCAGCCTCGCATGGACTAGCGGGAGCGATGAGCAGTTCTTC. Amino acids: CSLAWTSGSDEQFF. The V and J genes are TRBV29-1 and TRBJ2-1; 13 bases are shared with TRBD2. Germline lookup yields CDR1 SQVTM and CDR2 ANQGSEA. V was clipped by 8 bases and J by 8 bases; unmatched bases: 9. The CDR3 covers 14 residues.

This clonotype was counted a few times. The chain recombines TRBV12-3 or TRBV12-4 with TRBJ2-1, with 8 bases fitting TRBD2. CDR3 length: 16 amino acids. J gave up 7 bases and V 5 bases, and 13 bases lay outside the gene matches. The CDR3 DNA sequence: TGTGCCAGCAGTGCCAGACTAGCGAGCGCGTCTAATGAGCAGTTCTTC. It is translated as CASSARLASASNEQFF.

As concerns this clonotype: One base away lies a much larger clone, so this may be a sequencing read error. The CDR3 does not end in the conserved phenylalanine or tryptophan, so this is likely a read error. The CDR3 nucleotides read TGTGCCAGCAGTTACTCGCAGGGAACCTACGAGCAGTACCTC. Translating it yields CASSYSQGTYEQYL. The chain is built from TRBV6-6 and TRBJ2-7, with D possibly TRBD1 on 5 matching bases. Germline CDR1 and CDR2: MNHNY and SVGAGI (reference sequence). This CDR3 region has 14 residues. Trimming removed 0 bases at V and 2 bases at J, with 8 bases between.

The chain uses TRBV11-2 and TRBJ2-1, with D perhaps TRBD1 (6 bases). V was pared by 1 base and J by 2 bases, with 15 bases between. Germline V gene data show CDR1 as SGHAT and CDR2 as FQNNGV. The CDR3 is 17 amino acids. CDR3 region: CASSLGGRSGPYNEQFF. The CDR3 DNA sequence: TGTGCCAGCAGCTTAGGGGGGCGGAGCGGACCCTACAATGAGCAGTTCTTC.

This clonotype was seen only a few times. The chain uses TRBV28 and TRBJ1-5; D unresolved. Trimming stripped 6 bases from V and 7 bases from J, with 13 bases between. This CDR3 region has 13 residues. In germline, CDR1 is MDHEN, CDR2 SYDVKM. CDR3 nucleotide sequence: TGTGCCAGCAGCCTAGATAGGGCCCAGCCCCAGCATTTT. This gives the protein CASSLDRAQPQHF.

There are a few counts of this clonotype. The chain carries TRBV30 and TRBJ2-7; D possibly corresponds to TRBD1 (5 bases). Germline CDR1 GTSNPN, CDR2 SVGIG (reference sequence). CDR3 length: 12 residues. Trimming cost V 4 bases and J 1 base, with 8 bases left between them. CDR3 bases: TGTGCCTGGAAAGGGGAATCCTACGAGCAGTACTTC. This translates into CAWKGESYEQYF.

This clonotype was counted between two and nine times. This may come from a read error, since a much larger clone is one base off. This rearrangement joins TRBV6-2 or TRBV6-3 to TRBJ2-7; D not resolved. Germline assignment: CDR1 MNHEY and CDR2 SVGEGT. The CDR3 has 13 amino acids. Trimming removed 5 bases at V and 0 bases at J, with 8 bases between. DNA for the CDR3: TGTGCCAGCAGTCGGACGGGCTCCTACGAGCAGTACTTC. Residues: CASSRTGSYEQYF.

On this clonotype itself: The junction and the germline gene differ at one end; a read error may be behind it. This rearrangement joins TRBV11-2 to TRBJ2-5, with D possibly being TRBD1 (6 bases). The germline gives CDR1 SGHAT, CDR2 FQNNGV. The CDR3 totals 15 residues. The chain's CDR3 is CASRYLNMGAETQYF. CDR3 nucleotide sequence: TGCGCCAGCAGATACCTAAATATGGGGGCGGAGACTCAGTACTTC.